The next 9 T cell receptor beta chains were all read from a single sample in a study of cytomegalovirus exposure and HLA in healthy donors. The PCR was carried out with 60 Vbeta primers and 13 Jbeta primers. The protocol was immunoSEQ multiplex PCR, while the TCRdb copy is restricted to in-frame clones and leaves out a portion. This sample yields about 300,000 clones, of which roughly 89% are seen a single time; roughly 4% belongs to the top ten. Sample: PBMCs. The receptors shown here come from a man aged 35 to 55 in good health and CMV-seropositive.

The chain couples TRBV7-8 to TRBJ2-7; D is uncertain. The CDR3 totals 12 residues. The ends were cut back, 5 bases at V and 2 bases at J, with 7 bases in the middle. The V gene's germline CDR1 is SGHVS and CDR2 FQNEAQ. The CDR3 nucleotides read TGTGCCAGCAGCACAGATACCTACGAGCAGTACTTC. It specifies CASSTDTYEQYF.

The rearrangement uses TRBV28 and TRBJ2-7; D unclear. This CDR3 is 15 amino acids long. Germline V gene lookup returns CDR1 MDHEN and CDR2 SYDVKM. V was shortened by 6 bases and J by 0 bases, with 15 bases between the two germline ends. In DNA, the CDR3 is TGTGCCAGCAGCCCCAGACACACCGACTCCTACGAGCAGTACTTC. This encodes CASSPRHTDSYEQYF.

J is TRBJ1-2 and V is TRBV6-1; D not certain. The germline V gene encodes CDR1 MNHNS and CDR2 SASEGT. V was pared by 1 base and J by 6 bases, with 12 bases between. The CDR3 sequence is 14 residues long. The CDR3 sequence: CASSEGNGEDGYTF. CDR3 nucleotides: TGTGCCAGCAGTGAAGGGAACGGGGAGGATGGCTACACCTTC.

V is TRBV7-9 and J is TRBJ2-5; TRBD2 agrees at 7 bases. CDR1 SEHNR and CDR2 FQNEAQ come from the germline V gene (reference sequence). V dropped 4 bases and J dropped 3; count of bases not matched to a gene: 8. The CDR3 sequence is 15 residues long. Here the CDR3 DNA reads TGTGCCAGCAGCTCGGCGGGGGTATCGGAAGAGACCCAGTACTTC. Its protein is CASSSAGVSEETQYF. Full variable domain (rest looked up from reference TRBV7-9 and TRBJ2-5): DTGVSQNPRHKITKRGQNVTFRCDPISEHNRLYWYRQTLGQGPEFLTYFQNEAQLEKSRLLSDRFSAERPKGSFSTLEIQRTEQGDSAMYLCASSSAGVSEETQYFGPGTRLLVL.

This chain links TRBV7-9 with TRBJ2-1, with TRBD1 matching over 10 bases. V was clipped by 1 base and J by 6 bases; unmatched bases: 9. The germline V gene encodes CDR1 SEHNR and CDR2 FQNEAQ (reference sequence). The CDR3 has 17 amino acids. CDR3 DNA: TGTGCCAGCAGCTTAGAGACAGGGGGCGTTACGGGCAATGAGCAGTTCTTC. Translation: CASSLETGGVTGNEQFF. Full variable domain (rest looked up from reference TRBV7-9 and TRBJ2-1): DTGVSQNPRHKITKRGQNVTFRCDPISEHNRLYWYRQTLGQGPEFLTYFQNEAQLEKSRLLSDRFSAERPKGSFSTLEIQRTEQGDSAMYLCASSLETGGVTGNEQFFGPGTRLTVL.

This chain joins TRBV7-9 and TRBJ1-2; tentative D call: TRBD1 (6 bases). The CDR3 extends over 16 amino acids. Per germline, CDR1 SEHNR and CDR2 FQNEAQ (reference sequence). The ends were cut back, 4 bases at V and 0 bases at J, with 15 bases in the middle. The CDR3 protein is CASSYSGQGPNYGYTF. The DNA for the CDR3 is TGTGCCAGCAGCTACTCCGGGCAGGGGCCTAACTATGGCTACACCTTC.

This chain joins TRBV4-1 and TRBJ1-5; 9 bases are a match to TRBD1. The V gene end was trimmed by 4 bases and the J gene end by 7 bases; junction bases not matched to a gene: 8. The V gene's germline CDR1 is MGHRA and CDR2 YSYEKL. The CDR3 loop spans 15 amino acids. The CDR3 nucleotides read TGCGCCAGCAGCCTTCGGACAGGGGTGGGACAGCCCCAGCATTTT. Residues: CASSLRTGVGQPQHF.

The V and J genes are TRBV2 and TRBJ1-2; D is unclear. V shed 0 bases and J shed 6 bases, with 11 bases lying between them. CDR3 length: 14 amino acids. The V gene's germline CDR1 is SNHLY and CDR2 FYNNEI. DNA of the CDR3: TGTGCCAGCAGTGAAGCGAGGGATATTGATGGCTACACCTTC. Protein sequence: CASSEARDIDGYTF.

The chain couples TRBV19 to TRBJ1-2; TRBD1 aligns across 8 bases. The germline V gene has CDR1 LNHDA and CDR2 SQIVND (reference sequence). V shed 5 bases, J shed 3 bases, and the junction held 8 bases outside the gene matches. The CDR3 sequence is 15 residues long. CDR3 sequence (DNA): TGTGCCAGTAGTCCAGGGACAGGCTTGTACTATGGCTACACCTTC. It codes for CASSPGTGLYYGYTF.